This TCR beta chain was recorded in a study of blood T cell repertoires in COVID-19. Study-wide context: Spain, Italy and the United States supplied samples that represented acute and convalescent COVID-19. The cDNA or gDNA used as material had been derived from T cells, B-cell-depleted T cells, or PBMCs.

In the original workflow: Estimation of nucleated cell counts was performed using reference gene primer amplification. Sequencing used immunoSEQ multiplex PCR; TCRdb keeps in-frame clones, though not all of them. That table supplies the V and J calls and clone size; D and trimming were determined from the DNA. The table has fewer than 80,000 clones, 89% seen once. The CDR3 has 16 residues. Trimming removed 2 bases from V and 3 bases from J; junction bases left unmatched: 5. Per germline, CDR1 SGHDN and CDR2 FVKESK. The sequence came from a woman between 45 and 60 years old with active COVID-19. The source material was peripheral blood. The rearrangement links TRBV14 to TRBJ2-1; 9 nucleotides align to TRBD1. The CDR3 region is CASSQPRTGDYNEQFF. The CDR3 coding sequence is TGTGCCAGCAGCCAACCCCGGACAGGGGACTACAATGAGCAGTTCTTC.